This entry features one T cell receptor beta chain sequence. The target antigen is unknown. This specimen belongs to a study of cytomegalovirus exposure and HLA in healthy donors. Findings and caveats of the study: Generally TCR sequences proved uncommon, though certain public TCRs appeared in numerous donors. In vitro data verified a few CMV-associated chains as specific for CMV antigens.

Only in-frame clones appear in the TCRdb table, and some are missing; sequencing was by immunoSEQ multiplex PCR. The sample shows about 200,000 clones, around 78% of them seen only once. The donors were members of the validation cohort, which comprised around 110 subjects and was separate from the first cohort of 666 subjects. The CDR3 contains 15 residues. Germline CDR1 reads MNHEY; CDR2 reads SMNVEV (reference sequence). The V and J ends lost 5 bases and 0 bases respectively, with 11 bases between them. Sequenced sample: PBMCs. This sequence originates from a woman younger than 30 in good health and CMV-seronegative. The chain is built from TRBV27 and TRBJ2-1, with D possibly TRBD2 on 5 matching bases. CDR3 sequence (DNA): TGTGCCAGCAGTCCCACTAGGGTCTCCTACAATGAGCAGTTCTTC. Translating it yields CASSPTRVSYNEQFF.